This TCR beta chain originates from a study of early T cells in non-severe SARS-CoV-2 infection (dated by TCRdb to the early 2020s). As for the study more broadly: TCR sequencing used bulk RNA from unsorted whole blood, so alpha and beta chains could not be paired.

This was a case-control study nested in a cohort of healthcare workers in London, UK, who had nasopharyngeal swab PCR tests and blood samples taken every week. Healthcare workers were enrolled in the week of the UK lockdown, from 23 to 31 March 2020, and were followed every week for up to 16 weeks. The library was prepared using 5' RACE. TCRdb names NextSeq 500 as the instrument used. Unique molecular identifiers were attached to individual cDNA molecules in the TCR library protocol so that sequencing error and PCR bias could be corrected. Both TCR alpha and beta chains were sequenced, and tight co-correlation was observed between alpha and beta sequence abundances in each sample. As for how the authors treated the data: Decombinator V4 was used to perform V gene, J gene and CDR3 annotation of TCR sequences. TCRs were defined as expanded if a significant change between any two time points was detected under a Poisson model with p below 0.0001. TCR abundances were normalised to the total number of TCRs sequenced per sample and were expressed as counts per million. VDJdb, accessed 1 November 2021, was searched for CMV, EBV and SARS-CoV-2 annotated TCRs, with TCRs annotated for multiple antigens excluded. In-frame beta chains were kept once TCRdb had trimmed the public reads at Q25 with fastp and called clones with MiXCR. Each CDR3 protein gets just one entry, which takes the most common genes and DNA from the rows behind it. The V and J calls reflect TCRdb's pipeline rather than the authors' work. Across this sample there are some 38,000 distinct CDR3 sequences, with roughly 4% seen only once. 9% to 10% of the sample comes from the top ten.

What the authors observed across the whole study: Matching against VDJdb was skewed toward anti-spike CD8 responses, likely underestimated virus-specific expansions, and missed private and CD4 specificities.

This clonotype was observed many times. Its binding antigen is unknown. No base-level quality is on record; no much larger clone is a single base apart. Sequencing used whole blood. The TCR sequence derives from an adult who was a healthcare worker with PCR-confirmed SARS-CoV-2 infection or an uninfected control (not recorded which).

The sequence in DNA is TGTGCCAGCAGCTGGAGCAGCTTTAACACTGAAGCTTTCTTT. This sequence encodes CASSWSSFNTEAFF. The chain couples TRBV5-6 to TRBJ1-1, with no D gene named confidently. CDR1 and CDR2, per the germline V gene, are SGHDT and YYEEEE. There are 14 amino acids in the CDR3, from cysteine to phenylalanine inclusive. Only the CDR3 DNA stays, 42 bases, in frame from base 1. V lost 3 bases and J lost 2 bases; the stretch between them is 11 bases long.